Listed here are 17 T cell receptor beta chains from one sample, sequenced in a study of shared clonotypes between healthy human individuals. Terminally differentiated effector memory CD45RA+ cells were left out of the naive CD8 fraction, which was CD45RO-negative and positively selected for CCR7. The assay was immunoSEQ multiplex PCR, and TCRdb's table has in-frame clones only and misses some. This sample has roughly 2.1 million clones, with about 92% found just once. The sequencing sample was made of naive CD8+ T cells from PBMCs. The receptor source for this set is a young man in good health. Some clones in this sample may be carry-over from other donors' samples.

V and J are TRBV19 and TRBJ1-5, with no clear D. Trimming left V 7 bases short and J 0 bases short, with 10 bases between. Germline CDR1 LNHDA, CDR2 SQIVND (reference sequence). This CDR3 contains 14 residues. The CDR3 nucleotides are TGTGCCAGTAATGGCGCGCGTAGCAATCAGCCCCAGCATTTT. This gives the protein CASNGARSNQPQHF.

The rearrangement joins TRBV10-2 to TRBJ1-2; 7 nucleotides align to TRBD1. CDR1 is WSHSY, CDR2 SAAADI, per germline. After removal of 2 bases from V and 7 bases from J, the junction contained 10 bases not matched to a gene. The CDR3 spans 15 residues. This CDR3 reads CASSENRGPRSGYTF. In DNA, the CDR3 is TGCGCCAGCAGTGAGAACAGGGGCCCGAGGAGTGGCTACACCTTC.

The chain uses TRBV30 and TRBJ2-3; 11 nucleotides align to TRBD2. Germline values: CDR1 GTSNPN, CDR2 SVGIG (reference sequence). The CDR3 is made up of 16 amino acids. J gave up 6 bases and V 6 bases, and 14 bases lay outside the gene matches. CDR3 region: CACPLGTSGPGDTQYF. CDR3 in DNA: TGTGCCTGTCCGCTCGGGACTAGCGGTCCCGGGGATACGCAGTATTTT.

The chain employs TRBV28 and TRBJ2-7; 9 positions agree with TRBD1. There are 15 residues in the CDR3. Germline values: CDR1 MDHEN, CDR2 SYDVKM. After removal of 3 bases from V and 5 bases from J, the junction contained 8 bases not matched to a gene. DNA for the CDR3: TGTGCCAGCAGTTTCGAAGACAGGGGGTATGACGAGCAGTACTTC. Translating gives CASSFEDRGYDEQYF.

The chain joins TRBV9 to TRBJ1-1; D not resolved. V gave up 4 bases and J gave up 1 base, with 8 bases separating them. The germline CDR1 and CDR2 sequences are SGDLS and YYNGEE. The CDR3 runs 13 residues. CDR3: CASSLMGNTEAFF. For the CDR3, the DNA is TGTGCCAGCAGCTTAATGGGGAACACTGAAGCTTTCTTT.

The rearrangement joins TRBV9 to TRBJ2-3; D may correspond to TRBD1 or TRBD2 (6 bases each). The CDR3 sequence is 17 residues long. Trimming removed 2 bases at V and 5 bases at J, with 21 bases between. Looked up from germline, CDR1 is SGDLS and CDR2 is YYNGEE. The DNA of the CDR3 is TGTGCCAGCAGCGTCAATCGGGGGCCCGAGCGGAAAGATACGCAGTATTTT. Amino acids: CASSVNRGPERKDTQYF.

V usage is TRBV28 and J usage is TRBJ2-3; 8 positions match TRBD2. The V segment lost 6 bases and the J segment 2 bases; nucleotides outside the gene matches: 10. CDR3 length: 16 amino acids. Germline CDR1 and CDR2: MDHEN and SYDVKM. The CDR3 nucleotides are TGTGCCAGCAGGACCTTCGGGAGGGCCGTCACAGATACGCAGTATTTT. It codes for CASRTFGRAVTDTQYF.

The chain uses TRBV7-9 and TRBJ1-1; no definite D call. CDR1 and CDR2 from the germline V gene are SEHNR and FQNEAQ (reference sequence). The CDR3 contains 14 residues. Trimming left V 1 base short and J 0 bases short, with 6 bases between. The CDR3 DNA reads TGTGCCAGCAGCTTAGTTTCGGTGAACACTGAAGCTTTCTTT. Protein product: CASSLVSVNTEAFF.

This sequence joins TRBV11-2 and TRBJ2-1, with D possibly matching TRBD2 (5 bases). CDR3 length: 14 residues. Germline V gene data show CDR1 as SGHAT and CDR2 as FQNNGV. The V end lost 5 bases, the J end lost 8 bases, and 16 bases lay between the germline ends. DNA of the CDR3: TGTGCCAGCAGCGCACGGAGAGGGAATTATGAGCAGTTCTTC. Protein product: CASSARRGNYEQFF.

The gene calls are TRBV28 and TRBJ2-2; TRBD2 agrees at 8 bases. The CDR3 is made up of 16 amino acids. The V gene's germline CDR1 is MDHEN and CDR2 SYDVKM. V trimming: 4 bases; J trimming: 4 bases; junction bases outside the gene matches: 8. CDR3 residues: CASSSRLARSTGELFF. The DNA for the CDR3 is TGTGCCAGCAGTTCCCGACTAGCGAGGAGCACCGGGGAGCTGTTTTTT.

The rearrangement joins TRBV4-3 to TRBJ2-3, with TRBD2 matching over 7 bases. CDR1 is LGHNA and CDR2 is YSLEER in the germline V gene. The CDR3 covers 17 residues. V lost 0 bases to trimming and J lost 0 bases; unmatched junction nucleotides: 6. CDR3 nucleotide sequence: TGCGCCAGCAGCCAAGAGGCAGGGAGGGCGAGCACAGATACGCAGTATTTT. Residues: CASSQEAGRASTDTQYF.

The V and J genes are TRBV25-1 and TRBJ1-1; D is unresolved. There are 13 residues in the CDR3. The germline CDR1 and CDR2 sequences are MGHDK and SYGVNS. V was shortened by 1 base and J by 10 bases, with 13 bases between the two germline ends. CDR3 amino acids: CASSESFLSAAFF. The CDR3 coding sequence is TGTGCCAGCAGTGAATCGTTCCTGTCAGCAGCTTTCTTT.

The rearrangement links TRBV5-4 to TRBJ1-2; D is unclear. Deletions cut 3 bases from V and 8 bases from J, with 17 bases between. Germline loops: CDR1 SGHNT, CDR2 YYREEE (reference sequence). This CDR3 region has 14 residues. The DNA of the CDR3 is TGTGCCAGCAGCTCGATCGGAGGCAAACCGGGCTACACCTTC. It codes for CASSSIGGKPGYTF.

The DNA of the CDR3 is TGTGCCAGCAGCGTAGTCGGGGGATACTACAATGAGCAGTTCTTC. Its translation: CASSVVGGYYNEQFF. The J gene is TRBJ2-1, the V gene TRBV9; D is perhaps TRBD2 (6 bases). The CDR3 has 15 amino acids. From germline, CDR1 is SGDLS and CDR2 YYNGEE. Trimming took 0 bases from V and 3 from J, leaving 10 bases between them.

This chain connects TRBV9 to TRBJ1-4, with no clear D. Trimming cost V 1 base and J 8 bases, with 9 bases left between them. Germline CDR1 SGDLS, CDR2 YYNGEE. The CDR3 extends over 13 amino acids. The CDR3 loop reads CASSVQSGEKLFF. The CDR3 nucleotides read TGTGCCAGCAGCGTACAAAGCGGAGAAAAACTGTTTTTT.

The chain employs TRBV29-1 and TRBJ2-5, with TRBD1 as a possible D gene (6 bases). The V end was cut by 4 bases, the J end by 5 bases, with 20 bases between. Per the germline V gene, CDR1 is SQVTM and CDR2 is ANQGSEA. The CDR3 totals 15 residues. CDR3 sequence: CSVALGATPRETQYF. The CDR3 nucleotides read TGCAGCGTTGCTCTGGGGGCTACCCCAAGGGAGACCCAGTACTTC. The full variable domain, completed using reference TRBV29-1 and TRBJ2-5, is SAVISQKPSRDICQRGTSLTIQCQVDSQVTMMFWYRQQPGQSLTLIATANQGSEATYESGFVIDKFPISRPNLTFSTLTVSNMSPEDSSIYLCSVALGATPRETQYFGPGTRLLVL.

The gene calls are TRBV29-1 and TRBJ1-2; the D gene is possibly TRBD1 (5 bases). V was cut by 7 bases and J by 6 bases, with 15 bases left in between. This CDR3 has 12 amino acids. Germline V gene lookup returns CDR1 SQVTM and CDR2 ANQGSEA. The CDR3 sequence: CSALTASHGYTF. DNA of the CDR3: TGCAGCGCTTTGACAGCCAGCCATGGCTACACCTTC.